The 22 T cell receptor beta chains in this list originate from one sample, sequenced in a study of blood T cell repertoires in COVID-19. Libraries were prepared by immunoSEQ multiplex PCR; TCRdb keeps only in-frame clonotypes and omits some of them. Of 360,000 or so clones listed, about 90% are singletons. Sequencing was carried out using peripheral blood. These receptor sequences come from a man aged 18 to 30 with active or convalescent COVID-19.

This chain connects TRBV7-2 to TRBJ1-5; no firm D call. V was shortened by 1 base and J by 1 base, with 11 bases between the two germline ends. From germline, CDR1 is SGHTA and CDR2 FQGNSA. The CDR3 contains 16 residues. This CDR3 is CASSLGRVTSNQPQHF. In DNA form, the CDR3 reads TGTGCCAGCAGCTTAGGTCGGGTCACAAGCAATCAGCCCCAGCATTTT. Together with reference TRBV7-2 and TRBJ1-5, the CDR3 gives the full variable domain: GAGVSQSPSNKVTEKGKDVELRCDPISGHTALYWYRQSLGQGLEFLIYFQGNSAPDKSGLPSDRFSAERTGGSVSTLTIQRTQQEDSAVYLCASSLGRVTSNQPQHFGDGTRLSIL.

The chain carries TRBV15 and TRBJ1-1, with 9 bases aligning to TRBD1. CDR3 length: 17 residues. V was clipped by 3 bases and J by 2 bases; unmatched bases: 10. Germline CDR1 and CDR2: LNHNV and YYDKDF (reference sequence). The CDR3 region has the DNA TGTGCCACCAGCAGGGGAATACAGGGGGCGGAAAACACTGAAGCTTTCTTT. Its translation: CATSRGIQGAENTEAFF.

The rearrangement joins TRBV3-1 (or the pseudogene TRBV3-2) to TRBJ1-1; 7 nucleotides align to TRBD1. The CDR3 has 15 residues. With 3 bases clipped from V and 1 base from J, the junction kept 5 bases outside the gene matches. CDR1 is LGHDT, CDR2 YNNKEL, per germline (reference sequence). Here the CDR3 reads CASSQTGLGNTEAFF. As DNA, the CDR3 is TGTGCCAGCAGCCAGACAGGGCTGGGGAACACTGAAGCTTTCTTT.

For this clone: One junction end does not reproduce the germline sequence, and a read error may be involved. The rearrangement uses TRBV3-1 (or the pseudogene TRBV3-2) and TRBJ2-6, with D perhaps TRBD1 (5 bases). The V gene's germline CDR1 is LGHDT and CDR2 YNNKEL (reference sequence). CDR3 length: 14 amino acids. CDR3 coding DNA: TGTGCCAGCAGTTACGTCTCTGGGGCCAACGTGCTGACTTTC. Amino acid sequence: CASSYVSGANVLTF.

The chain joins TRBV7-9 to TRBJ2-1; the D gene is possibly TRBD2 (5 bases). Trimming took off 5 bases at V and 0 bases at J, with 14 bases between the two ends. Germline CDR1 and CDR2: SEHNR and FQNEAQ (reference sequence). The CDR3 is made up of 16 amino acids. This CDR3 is CASSPEPGSSYNEQFF. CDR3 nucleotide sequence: TGTGCCAGCAGCCCTGAACCGGGAAGCTCCTACAATGAGCAGTTCTTC.

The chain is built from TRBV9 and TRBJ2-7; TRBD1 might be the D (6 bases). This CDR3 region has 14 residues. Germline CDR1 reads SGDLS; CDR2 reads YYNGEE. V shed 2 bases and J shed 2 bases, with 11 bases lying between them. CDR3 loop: CASSVGRGTYEQYF. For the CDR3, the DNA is TGTGCCAGCAGCGTGGGCAGGGGTACCTACGAGCAGTACTTC. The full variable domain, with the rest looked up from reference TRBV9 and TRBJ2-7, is DSGVTQTPKHLITATGQRVTLRCSPRSGDLSVYWYQQSLDQGLQFLIQYYNGEERAKGNILERFSAQQFPDLHSELNLSSLELGDSALYFCASSVGRGTYEQYFGPGTRLTVT.

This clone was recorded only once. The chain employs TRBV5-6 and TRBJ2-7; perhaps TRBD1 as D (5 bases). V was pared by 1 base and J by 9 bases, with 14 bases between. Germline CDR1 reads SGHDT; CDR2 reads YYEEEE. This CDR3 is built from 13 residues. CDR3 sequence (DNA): TGTGCCAGCAGCTTGAGGCGGACATTCGTGCAGTACTTC. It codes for CASSLRRTFVQYF.

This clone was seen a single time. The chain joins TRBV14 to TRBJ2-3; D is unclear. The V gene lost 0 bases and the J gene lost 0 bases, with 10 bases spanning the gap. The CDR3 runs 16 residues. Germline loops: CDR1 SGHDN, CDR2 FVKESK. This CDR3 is CASSQDLAPSTDTQYF. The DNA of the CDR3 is TGTGCCAGCAGCCAAGATCTTGCGCCTAGCACAGATACGCAGTATTTT.

This CDR3 reads CASSPGRQGGGYGYTF. The CDR3 coding sequence is TGTGCCAGTAGTCCCGGGAGACAAGGGGGCGGCTATGGCTACACCTTC. The genes are TRBV19 and TRBJ1-2, with 7 nucleotides matching TRBD1. From germline, CDR1 is LNHDA and CDR2 SQIVND (reference sequence). CDR3 size: 16 residues. Germline trimming cut 5 bases from V and 4 bases from J; bases unmatched to any gene: 13.

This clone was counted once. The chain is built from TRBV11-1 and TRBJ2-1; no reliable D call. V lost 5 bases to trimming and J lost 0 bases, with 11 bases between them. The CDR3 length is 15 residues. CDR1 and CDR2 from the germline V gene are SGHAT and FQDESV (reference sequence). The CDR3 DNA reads TGTGCCAGCAGCGCCCAGGCGAGCTCCTACAATGAGCAGTTCTTC. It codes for CASSAQASSYNEQFF.

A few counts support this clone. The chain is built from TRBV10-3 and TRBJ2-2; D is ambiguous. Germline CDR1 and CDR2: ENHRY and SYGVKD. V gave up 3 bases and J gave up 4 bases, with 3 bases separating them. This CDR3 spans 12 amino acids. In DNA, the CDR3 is TGTGCCATCAGTGACGTCACCGGGGAGCTGTTTTTT. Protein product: CAISDVTGELFF.

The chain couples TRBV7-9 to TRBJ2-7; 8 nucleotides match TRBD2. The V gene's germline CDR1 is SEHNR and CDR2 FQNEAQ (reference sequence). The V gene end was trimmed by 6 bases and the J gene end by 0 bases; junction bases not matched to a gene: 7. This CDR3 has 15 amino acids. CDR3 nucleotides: TGTGCCAGCAGTTATCTAGCGGGCAGCTCCTACGAGCAGTACTTC. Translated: CASSYLAGSSYEQYF. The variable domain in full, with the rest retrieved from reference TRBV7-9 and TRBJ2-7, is DTGVSQNPRHKITKRGQNVTFRCDPISEHNRLYWYRQTLGQGPEFLTYFQNEAQLEKSRLLSDRFSAERPKGSFSTLEIQRTEQGDSAMYLCASSYLAGSSYEQYFGPGTRLTVT.

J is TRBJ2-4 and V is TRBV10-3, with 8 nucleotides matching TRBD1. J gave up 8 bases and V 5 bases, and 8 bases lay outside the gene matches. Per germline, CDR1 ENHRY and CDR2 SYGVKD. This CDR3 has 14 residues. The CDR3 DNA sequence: TGTGCCATCAGTCGCATCAGGGGGCAAGACATTCAGTACTTC. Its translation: CAISRIRGQDIQYF.

CDR3 in DNA: TGTGCCAGCAGTTCTGGGACTAGCGGGACGTCCTACGAGCAGTACTTC. It specifies CASSSGTSGTSYEQYF. This rearrangement joins TRBV28 to TRBJ2-7, with 13 nucleotides matching TRBD2. J gave up 1 base and V 4 bases, and 4 bases lay outside the gene matches. The CDR3 length is 16 residues. Germline V CDR1 and CDR2: MDHEN, SYDVKM.

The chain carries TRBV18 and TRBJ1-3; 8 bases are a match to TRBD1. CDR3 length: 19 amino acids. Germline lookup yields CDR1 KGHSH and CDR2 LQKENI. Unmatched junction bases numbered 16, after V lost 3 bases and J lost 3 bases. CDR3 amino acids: CASSPTFEEQGDFGNTIYF. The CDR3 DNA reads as TGTGCCAGCTCACCGACTTTTGAGGAACAGGGGGATTTTGGAAACACCATATATTTT.

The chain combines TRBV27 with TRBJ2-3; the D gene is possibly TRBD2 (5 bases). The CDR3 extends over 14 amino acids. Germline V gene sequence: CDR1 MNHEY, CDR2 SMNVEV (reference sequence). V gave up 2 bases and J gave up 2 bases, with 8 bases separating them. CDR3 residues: CASSLLASTDTQYF. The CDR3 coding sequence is TGTGCCAGCAGTTTACTAGCCTCCACAGATACGCAGTATTTT.

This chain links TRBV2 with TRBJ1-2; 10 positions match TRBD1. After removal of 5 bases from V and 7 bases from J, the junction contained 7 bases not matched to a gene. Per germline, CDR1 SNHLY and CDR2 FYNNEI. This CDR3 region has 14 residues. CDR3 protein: CASSRDRGSSGYTF. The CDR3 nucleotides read TGTGCCAGCAGTAGGGACAGGGGATCGAGTGGCTACACCTTC.

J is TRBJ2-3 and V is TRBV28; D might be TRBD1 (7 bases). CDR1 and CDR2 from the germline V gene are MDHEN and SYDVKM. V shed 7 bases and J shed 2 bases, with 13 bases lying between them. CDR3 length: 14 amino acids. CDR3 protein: CASNPGGSTDTQYF. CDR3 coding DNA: TGTGCCAGCAACCCAGGGGGGTCCACAGATACGCAGTATTTT.

In DNA form, the CDR3 reads TGCAGCGGCCGGACAGGGGCGAACACCGGGGAGCTGTTTTTT. Its protein is CSGRTGANTGELFF. The chain carries TRBV29-1 and TRBJ2-2; 9 nucleotides align to TRBD1. V gave up 7 bases and J gave up 0 bases; unmatched junction bases: 3. The V gene's germline CDR1 is SQVTM and CDR2 ANQGSEA. The length of the CDR3 is 14 residues.

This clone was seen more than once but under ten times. Here the CDR3 DNA reads TGTGCCAGCAGTACAGGGGCTAAAGGATTATTAAGCACCATATATTTT. Amino acid sequence: CASSTGAKGLLSTIYF. This chain connects TRBV27 to TRBJ1-3, with TRBD1 matching 7 bases. V trimming: 5 bases; J trimming: 9 bases; junction bases outside the gene matches: 16. This CDR3 spans 16 amino acids. Germline assignment: CDR1 MNHEY and CDR2 SMNVEV (reference sequence).

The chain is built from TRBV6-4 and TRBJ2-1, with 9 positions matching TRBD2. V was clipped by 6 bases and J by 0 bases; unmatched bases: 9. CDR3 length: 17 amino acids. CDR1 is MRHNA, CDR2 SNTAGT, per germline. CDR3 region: CASSLTSGFGSYNEQFF. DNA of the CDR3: TGTGCCAGCAGCCTTACTAGCGGGTTTGGCTCCTACAATGAGCAGTTCTTC.

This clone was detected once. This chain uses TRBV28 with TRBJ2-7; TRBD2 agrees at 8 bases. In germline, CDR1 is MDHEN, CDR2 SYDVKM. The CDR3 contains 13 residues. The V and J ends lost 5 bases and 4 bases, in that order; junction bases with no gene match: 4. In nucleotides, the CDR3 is TGTGCCAGCAGTGGCGGGGGGCTTTACGAGCAGTACTTC. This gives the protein CASSGGGLYEQYF.